The source of this T cell receptor (beta chain) is a study of identical twins. General study points: The abundant beta clonotypes from cord blood had fewer insertions, and memory repertoires had none of this.

This clonotype showed up many times. Its specificity is not known. TCRdb reprocessed the 5' RACE reads via MiXCR and lists one record per CDR3 protein. The table has about 890,000 distinct CDR3 sequences, around an eighth seen once. This CDR3 contains 13 residues. The same data also went into a second study, on yellow fever vaccine responses in identical twins.

The source of this sequence is a woman younger than 35 in good health. What was sequenced was PBMCs. The rearrangement uses TRBV21-1 and TRBJ2-3; TRBD2, the D gene given by the table, was not confirmed from the DNA. TRBV21-1 is an annotated pseudogene. This chain's CDR3 is CASSKTPEGTQYF. The CDR3 bases are TGTGCCAGCAGCAAAACACCTGAGGGTACGCAGTATTTT.